The clone carrying this T cell receptor (beta chain) appeared many times. This sample stems from a study of early T cells in non-severe SARS-CoV-2 infection. The V end was cut by 8 bases, the J end by 6 bases, with 17 bases between. Germline V gives CDR1 ENHRY, CDR2 SYGVKD. The CDR3 runs to 13 residues. TCRdb re-analysed the 5' RACE reads in MiXCR, keeping a single row per CDR3 protein. The profile shows 25,000 to 35,000 distinct CDR3 sequences, roughly 3.9% of them singletons. Sequencing was carried out using whole blood. The gene calls are TRBV10-3 and TRBJ2-7; D perhaps matches TRBD2 (6 bases). The origin of this receptor is an adult who was a healthcare worker with PCR-confirmed SARS-CoV-2 infection or an uninfected control (not recorded which). As DNA, the CDR3 is TGTGCCATCCGGGAGAGCAGTCTCGCCGAGCAGTACTTC. Its protein is CAIRESSLAEQYF.